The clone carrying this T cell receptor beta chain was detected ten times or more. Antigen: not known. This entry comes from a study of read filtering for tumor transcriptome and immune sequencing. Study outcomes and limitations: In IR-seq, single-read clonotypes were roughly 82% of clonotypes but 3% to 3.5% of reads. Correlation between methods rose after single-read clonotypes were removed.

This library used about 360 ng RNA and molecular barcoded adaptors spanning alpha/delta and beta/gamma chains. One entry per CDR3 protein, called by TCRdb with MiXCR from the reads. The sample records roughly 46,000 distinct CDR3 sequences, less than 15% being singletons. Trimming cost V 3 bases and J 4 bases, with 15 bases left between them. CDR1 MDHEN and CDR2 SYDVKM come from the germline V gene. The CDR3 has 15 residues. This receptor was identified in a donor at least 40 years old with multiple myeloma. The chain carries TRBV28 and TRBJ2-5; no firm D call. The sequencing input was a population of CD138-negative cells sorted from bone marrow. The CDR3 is CASSFSGYQRETQYF. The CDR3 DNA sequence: TGTGCCAGCAGTTTTTCAGGCTACCAGAGAGAGACCCAGTACTTC.